Listed here is a single TCR beta chain. The record originates from a study of blood T cell repertoires in COVID-19. Study as a whole: Sources were T cells, B-cell-depleted T cells, or PBMCs; the material itself was cDNA or gDNA.

The protocol was immunoSEQ multiplex PCR, while the TCRdb copy is restricted to in-frame clones and leaves out a portion. Found here are some 140,000 clones, 75% to 85% of them singletons; the top ten hold about an eighth. The V end was cut by 2 bases, the J end by 5 bases, with 13 bases between. Germline V gene lookup returns CDR1 MNHEY and CDR2 SVGAGI. There are 15 residues in the CDR3. Source material: peripheral blood. This rearrangement joins TRBV6-5 to TRBJ1-5; perhaps TRBD1 as D (5 bases). This TCR derives from a woman in her sixties or seventies with COVID-19, enrolled during active disease. The CDR3 coding sequence is TGTGCCAGCAGTTACCGTCGGGGGGGGGATCAGCCCCAGCATTTT. It specifies CASSYRRGGDQPQHF.